This T cell receptor beta chain was obtained from a study of blood T cell repertoires in COVID-19. As for the study in general: Acute-phase and convalescent COVID-19 samples originated in the United States, Italy and Spain.

Measured with immunoSEQ multiplex PCR; TCRdb has only the in-frame clones, and not every one. Among about 240,000 clones listed, 80% to 95% were seen once. The CDR3 runs 14 residues. The germline gives CDR1 SNHLY, CDR2 FYNNEI. Trimming removed 8 bases from V and 8 bases from J, with 19 bases in between. A Seattle source enrolled patients during active infection and followed them longitudinally. The TCR sequence derives from a man aged 25 to 40 with COVID-19, enrolled during active disease. This chain joins TRBV2 and TRBJ2-1; D might be TRBD2 (5 bases). The specimen was peripheral blood. CDR3 sequence: CASPRRLSSDEQFF. The CDR3 DNA reads as TGTGCCAGCCCCCGGAGGTTAAGTTCCGATGAGCAGTTCTTC.